The sample holds a few counts of the clone carrying this TCR beta chain. This entry belongs to a study of blood T cell repertoires in COVID-19. V dropped 2 bases and J dropped 8; count of bases not matched to a gene: 6. Germline V gene sequence: CDR1 MNHEY, CDR2 SVGAGI. CDR3 size: 14 residues. Clones were sequenced by immunoSEQ multiplex PCR, and TCRdb holds only the in-frame ones, with some missing. The sample includes 120,000 or so clones, around 82% of them seen just once. The chain couples TRBV6-5 to TRBJ1-2; 9 nucleotides line up with TRBD1. This TCR was recovered from a woman aged 25 to 45 who had recovered from COVID-19. Sequencing used peripheral blood. The CDR3 protein is CASSYRTGVHGYTF. The CDR3 nucleotides read TGTGCCAGCAGTTACAGGACAGGGGTGCACGGCTACACCTTC.